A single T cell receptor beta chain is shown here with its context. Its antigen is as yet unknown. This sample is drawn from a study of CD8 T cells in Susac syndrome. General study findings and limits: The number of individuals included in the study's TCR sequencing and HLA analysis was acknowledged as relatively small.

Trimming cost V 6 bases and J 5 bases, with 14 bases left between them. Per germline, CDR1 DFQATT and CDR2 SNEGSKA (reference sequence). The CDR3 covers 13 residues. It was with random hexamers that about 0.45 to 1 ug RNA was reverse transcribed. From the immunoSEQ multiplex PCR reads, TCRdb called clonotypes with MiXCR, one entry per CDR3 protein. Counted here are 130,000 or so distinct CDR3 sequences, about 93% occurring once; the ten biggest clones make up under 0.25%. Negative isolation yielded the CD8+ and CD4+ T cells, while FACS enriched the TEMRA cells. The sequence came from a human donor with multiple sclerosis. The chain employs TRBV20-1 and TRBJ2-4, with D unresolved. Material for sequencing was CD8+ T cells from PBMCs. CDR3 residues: CSALRTTENIQYF. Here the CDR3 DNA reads TGCAGTGCCCTCCGGACGACGGAAAACATTCAGTACTTC.